A single sample gave rise to the 17 T cell receptor beta chains below, sequenced in a study of shared clonotypes between healthy human individuals. Method: immunoSEQ multiplex PCR; TCRdb's copy keeps in-frame clones and lacks some. The sample lists 550,000 to 750,000 clones, about 95% seen once, with around 0.11% in the top ten. CD45RO-negative CD8 cells positively selected for CCR7 made up the naive population, which excluded terminally differentiated effector memory CD45RA+ cells. Sequencing was done on a sample of naive CD8+ T cells sorted from blood. These receptors all come from a woman in her 30s in good health.

About this clone itself: Other DNA sequences of this sample code for an identical CDR3. The chain has TRBV28 and TRBJ2-7, with 9 nucleotides matching TRBD2. In germline, CDR1 is MDHEN, CDR2 SYDVKM. This CDR3 has 15 residues. Trimming took 3 bases from V and 0 from J; bases not matched to a gene: 3. CDR3 protein: CASSLTSGSSYEQYF. In DNA form, the CDR3 reads TGTGCCAGCAGTTTGACTAGCGGAAGCTCCTACGAGCAGTACTTC.

The J gene is TRBJ2-1, the V gene TRBV7-6; no clear D gene. This CDR3 is 15 amino acids long. The V gene lost 0 bases and the J gene lost 3 bases, with 9 bases spanning the gap. Germline V lookup: CDR1 SGHVS, CDR2 FNYEAQ. CDR3 in DNA: TGTGCCAGCAGCTTAGCGTTGACAAACTACAATGAGCAGTTCTTC. It encodes CASSLALTNYNEQFF.

The rearrangement joins TRBV27 to TRBJ2-1; D remains unclear. The CDR3 spans 14 residues. Between the trimmed V and J ends, which lost 5 bases and 7 bases, there was a span of 15 bases. Germline V CDR1 and CDR2: MNHEY, SMNVEV (reference sequence). The CDR3 region has the DNA TGTGCCAGCAGTCACCGGGCCGGGTGGAATGAGCAGTTCTTC. Its protein product is CASSHRAGWNEQFF.

The CDR3 region has the DNA TGTGCCAGCAGCCCTGGATTCTGGGACTATGGCTACACCTTC. Amino acids: CASSPGFWDYGYTF. The chain employs TRBV28 and TRBJ1-2; no reliable D call. The germline gives CDR1 MDHEN, CDR2 SYDVKM. This CDR3 has 14 residues. Between the trimmed V and J ends, which lost 6 bases and 3 bases, there was a span of 14 bases.

The chain is built from TRBV5-5 and TRBJ2-3; possible D gene TRBD1, 6 bases. The germline V gene has CDR1 SGHKS and CDR2 YYEKEE (reference sequence). This CDR3 has 12 amino acids. V lost 7 bases and J 5 bases, leaving 11 bases between the germline ends. The CDR3 reads CASGRGGDTQYF. The CDR3 DNA sequence: TGTGCCAGCGGGAGAGGGGGAGATACGCAGTATTTT.

The chain joins TRBV15 to TRBJ2-1, with 14 nucleotides matching TRBD2. Trimming at V came to 5 bases and at J to 12 bases, leaving 0 bases not matched to a gene. This CDR3 spans 12 amino acids. Germline V gene lookup returns CDR1 LNHNV and CDR2 YYDKDF (reference sequence). The CDR3 coding sequence is TGTGCCACCAGCGGACTAGCGGGAGGGCAGTTCTTC. Translating gives CATSGLAGGQFF.

This rearrangement joins TRBV11-2 to TRBJ2-7; the D gene is possibly TRBD2 (6 bases). With 5 bases removed from V and 5 bases from J, the gap between germline ends came to 13 bases. Germline values: CDR1 SGHAT, CDR2 FQNNGV. The CDR3 is 13 residues long. The CDR3: CASSGAGGNEQYF. The CDR3 region has the DNA TGTGCCAGCAGCGGAGCGGGTGGGAACGAGCAGTACTTC.

V gene TRBV4-1 combines with J gene TRBJ1-1; D is uncertain. Germline CDR1 MGHRA, CDR2 YSYEKL. The CDR3 length is 11 residues. Trimming pared 1 base from V and 7 bases from J, leaving 4 bases between. CDR3 nucleotide sequence: TGCGCCAGCAGCCAAGGAGGTGAAGCTTTCTTT. This sequence encodes CASSQGGEAFF.

J is TRBJ2-7 and V is TRBV28, with D hard to call. Looked up from germline, CDR1 is MDHEN and CDR2 is SYDVKM. This CDR3 contains 15 residues. V was cut by 3 bases and J by 4 bases, with 16 bases left in between. The CDR3 DNA is TGTGCCAGCAGTTTTTCACGCCTGCCCCTTTACGAGCAGTACTTC. Its translation: CASSFSRLPLYEQYF.

The V and J genes are TRBV7-2 and TRBJ2-5, with 9 bases identical to TRBD2. Germline lookup yields CDR1 SGHTA and CDR2 FQGNSA. This CDR3 is 13 amino acids long. V was clipped by 5 bases and J by 5 bases; unmatched bases: 3. The CDR3, as DNA: TGTGCCAGCAGCCTCAGCGGGGGGGAGACCCAGTACTTC. Its translation: CASSLSGGETQYF.

This chain connects TRBV27 to TRBJ2-5; D uncertain. V was pared by 7 bases and J by 3 bases, with 12 bases between. The CDR3 totals 13 residues. From germline, CDR1 is MNHEY and CDR2 SMNVEV (reference sequence). CDR3 DNA: TGTGCCAGCACCTCACCTCTTGAAGAGACCCAGTACTTC. The encoded protein is CASTSPLEETQYF.

The genes are TRBV27 and TRBJ1-4; no definite D call. This CDR3 region has 17 residues. Germline V gene sequence: CDR1 MNHEY, CDR2 SMNVEV (reference sequence). V gave up 4 bases and J gave up 5 bases, with 20 bases separating them. CDR3 sequence: CASSSNHLGGMNEKLFF. CDR3 coding DNA: TGTGCCAGCAGTTCCAACCACCTTGGAGGAATGAATGAAAAACTGTTTTTT.

The chain couples TRBV6-1 to TRBJ2-7; TRBD1 matches 8 bases. The junction had 4 bases not matched to a gene; V was cut back by 2 bases and J by 4 bases. Germline V CDR1 and CDR2: MNHNS, SASEGT. There are 14 residues in the CDR3. The CDR3 sequence: CASSERRDRYEQYF. The CDR3 nucleotides read TGTGCCAGCAGTGAAAGGCGGGACAGGTACGAGCAGTACTTC.

The rearrangement uses TRBV6-5 and TRBJ2-7; D is uncertain. This CDR3 has 13 amino acids. V lost 2 bases to trimming and J lost 6 bases, with 11 bases between them. Germline assignment: CDR1 MNHEY and CDR2 SVGAGI. The CDR3 nucleotides read TGTGCCAGCAGTTACGGTGGGAACGGCGAGCAGTACTTC. Protein product: CASSYGGNGEQYF.

The chain recombines TRBV14 with TRBJ2-3; the D gene is possibly TRBD2 (5 bases). Trimming cost V 1 base and J 2 bases, with 10 bases left between them. The CDR3 is 15 residues long. Germline assignment: CDR1 SGHDN and CDR2 FVKESK. For the CDR3, the DNA is TGTGCCAGCAGCCAAGGGTTCGGGATCACAGATACGCAGTATTTT. It codes for CASSQGFGITDTQYF.

The genes are TRBV28 and TRBJ2-7, with 10 bases identical to TRBD1. The ends lost 5 bases at V and 4 bases at J; junction bases unmatched: 5. This CDR3 has 14 residues. Germline V gene data show CDR1 as MDHEN and CDR2 as SYDVKM. CDR3 in DNA: TGTGCCAGCAGTACGGACAGGGGGGCATACGAGCAGTACTTC. Protein sequence: CASSTDRGAYEQYF.

V usage is TRBV5-8 and J usage is TRBJ2-3, with TRBD2 matching 16 bases. Germline-derived CDR1 and CDR2 are SGHTS and YDEGEE. CDR3 size: 16 residues. After removal of 4 bases from V and 3 bases from J, the junction contained 2 bases not matched to a gene. CDR3 DNA sequence: TGTGCCAGCAGCGAGGGACTAGCGGGAGGGACAGATACGCAGTATTTT. The encoded protein is CASSEGLAGGTDTQYF.